This T cell receptor beta chain was observed in a study of cytomegalovirus exposure and HLA in healthy donors. Study-level background: Early release data held tens of millions of unique TCRs from HLA-typed donors.

Primers: 60 Vbeta forward and 13 Jbeta reverse. TCRdb's table, derived via immunoSEQ multiplex PCR, lists solely in-frame clones and lacks some. The sample lists over 150,000 clones, over 80% occurring once. CDR3 length equals 14 residues. V dropped 1 base and J dropped 5; count of bases not matched to a gene: 6. Germline V lookup: CDR1 SGHRS, CDR2 YFSETQ. Sequenced: PBMCs. This chain links TRBV5-1 with TRBJ2-7, with 7 bases aligning to TRBD1. The TCR comes from a man aged 50 or older in good health and CMV-seronegative. Here the CDR3 reads CASSLNYRGDEQYF. The CDR3 nucleotides are TGCGCCAGCAGCTTGAATTACAGGGGCGACGAGCAGTACTTC.